This T cell receptor (beta chain) was obtained from a study of control samples from healthy donors and cancer patients. Per the germline V gene, CDR1 is LGHNT and CDR2 is FRNRAP. The CDR3 covers 14 residues. With 7 bases clipped from V and 4 bases from J, the junction kept 5 bases outside the gene matches. This clone appeared once. The repertoire was sequenced with immunoSEQ multiplex PCR; TCRdb's copy has only in-frame clones and lacks some. The data show about 120,000 clones, approximately 89% seen once. The TCR comes from a man aged 35 to 55 in good health. J is TRBJ1-5 and V is TRBV12-5; 9 bases align to TRBD1. Sequencing was performed on blood. In DNA, the CDR3 is TGTGCTAGTGCTCGGACAGGGGATAATCAGCCCCAGCATTTT. Translation: CASARTGDNQPQHF.